This T cell receptor (beta chain) comes out of a study of T cells in Graves' hyperthyroidism and ophthalmopathy. Findings and caveats of the study: Also found in blood were most expanded thyroid clonotypes above 0.001. Separation of ophthalmopathy from stable hyperthyroidism was achieved by a 13 V-J model.

The CDR3 has 15 amino acids. V lost 0 bases, J lost 1 base, and 9 bases lay in between. CDR1 is LGHNA, CDR2 YNFKEQ, per germline. Diagnosing involved the use of clinical symptoms, serum thyroxine and TRAb, thyroid ultrasound and orbital computed tomography. Amplification of TCR beta CDR3 regions used RNA as the template. The TCR CDR3 was amplified in a first-round RT-PCR using the HTBI primer set. Via MiXCR, TCRdb re-called the multiplex PCR reads, giving one row per CDR3 protein. Among about 350,000 distinct CDR3 sequences listed, around 15% were seen once. This clonotype has more than one count but fewer than ten. Its antigen is currently unknown.

This TCR derives from a woman aged 60 to 75 with Graves' ophthalmopathy. The sequenced material came from blood. The V and J genes are TRBV4-2 and TRBJ1-1; D may be TRBD1 (5 bases). The CDR3 loop is CASSQDSGANTEAFF. The CDR3 DNA follows: TGTGCCAGCAGCCAAGATTCCGGGGCGAACACTGAAGCTTTCTTT.